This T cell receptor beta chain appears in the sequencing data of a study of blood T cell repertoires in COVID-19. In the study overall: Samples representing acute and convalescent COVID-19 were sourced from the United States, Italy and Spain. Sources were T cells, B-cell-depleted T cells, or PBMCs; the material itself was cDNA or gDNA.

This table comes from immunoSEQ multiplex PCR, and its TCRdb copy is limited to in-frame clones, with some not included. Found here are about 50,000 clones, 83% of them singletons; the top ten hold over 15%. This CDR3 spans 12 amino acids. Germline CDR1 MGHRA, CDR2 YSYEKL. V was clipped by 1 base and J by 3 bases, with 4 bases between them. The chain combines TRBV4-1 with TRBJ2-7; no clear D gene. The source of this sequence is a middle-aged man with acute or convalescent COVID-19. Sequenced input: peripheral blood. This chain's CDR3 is CASSQGSYEQYF. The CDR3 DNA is TGCGCCAGCAGCCAAGGTAGCTACGAGCAGTACTTC.